This T cell receptor (beta chain) emerged from a study of T-cell reconstitution after alpha-beta-depleted transplantation in children. Study-level findings and limits: Surviving recipient T cells and thymic progenitors accounted for the high day-60 TCRbeta diversity observed in some patients.

Unique molecular identifiers featured in how the TCRbeta library was prepared. A single record per CDR3 protein comes from TCRdb applying MiXCR to the PCR reads. The sample shows 490,000 or so distinct CDR3 sequences, roughly a tenth of them seen only once. The table lists this clonotype with many counts. Antigen unknown. This TCR was sampled from a child aged 2 to 10 with inherited bone marrow failure, due to receive a stem cell transplant. The sequenced sample was PBMCs, obtained before TCRalphabeta/CD19-depleted stem cell transplant.

The CDR3 nucleotides read TGCAGCGTGGTCAAGACAGGGGACGAGCAGTACTTC. Translation: CSVVKTGDEQYF. This chain uses TRBV29-1 with TRBJ2-7, with 8 bases identical to TRBD1. V gave up 6 bases and J gave up 5 bases; unmatched junction bases: 6. This CDR3 comprises 12 residues. Germline lookup yields CDR1 SQVTM and CDR2 ANQGSEA.